This entry describes one T cell receptor beta chain. Per the original data handling: By means of reference gene primer amplification, nucleated cell counts were estimated. Method: immunoSEQ multiplex PCR; TCRdb's copy keeps in-frame clones and lacks some. The DNA was the basis for D and trimming; V, J and clone size are from that table. The table records about 85,000 clones, 80% to 95% of them present only once. This sample stems from a study of blood T cell repertoires in COVID-19. Across the study: The study drew acute and convalescent COVID-19 samples from the United States, Italy and Spain. PBMCs, B-cell-depleted T cells, or T cells were the source of the cDNA or gDNA that made up the material.

The junction had 7 bases not matched to a gene; V was cut back by 5 bases and J by 4 bases. CDR1 and CDR2 (germline): SGHAT, FQNNGV. This CDR3 contains 14 residues. The TCR sequence derives from a human donor with active COVID-19. The donor label of this sample is uncertain. The genes are TRBV11-2 and TRBJ1-1; 7 nucleotides line up with TRBD1. The sequencing sample was made of peripheral blood. CDR3 DNA sequence: TGTGCCAGCAGCACCAGACAGGGCCCCACTGAAGCTTTCTTT. This codes for CASSTRQGPTEAFF.